The clone carrying this TCR beta chain occurred a few times. Membership in each cohort depended on participant-reported clinical history. The CDR3 has 15 residues. The V end lost 0 bases, the J end lost 3 bases, and 10 bases lay between the germline ends. Germline values: CDR1 SGDLS, CDR2 YYNGEE. The sample belongs to a study of blood T cell repertoires in COVID-19. Original handling: For nucleated cells, counts were estimated from reference gene primer amplification. TCRdb's copy holds only in-frame clones and misses some; the assay was immunoSEQ multiplex PCR. V and J calls and clone size follow that table, whereas D and trimming were derived from the DNA. This sample has approximately 200,000 clones, with 75% to 90% found just once.

The sample consisted of PBMCs or T cells enriched from blood (not recorded which). This TCR was sampled from a woman younger than 35 in a cohort exposed to, infected with or recovered from COVID-19 (not recorded which). This chain connects TRBV9 to TRBJ1-5, with a possible D match to TRBD1 (6 bases). DNA for the CDR3: TGTGCCAGCAGCGTAGGGGGGACACTCAATCAGCCCCAGCATTTT. Protein product: CASSVGGTLNQPQHF.